This paragraph reports one TCR beta chain. This sample is part of a study of cytomegalovirus exposure and HLA in healthy donors. The CDR3 contains 13 residues. The ends lost 7 bases at V and 6 bases at J; junction bases unmatched: 8. Germline V gene data show CDR1 as SQVTM and CDR2 as ANQGSEA. The study ran its PCR with 60 Vbeta and 13 Jbeta primers. Sequencing was performed with immunoSEQ multiplex PCR; in TCRdb, only in-frame clones are kept and a portion is missing. The sample gives around 130,000 clones, approximately 80% of which show up once; over 2.5% is in the top ten. Sequencing was performed on PBMCs. The receptor comes from a male donor in good health and CMV-seronegative. This chain uses TRBV29-1 with TRBJ2-1; 8 nucleotides line up with TRBD2. CDR3 nucleotide sequence: TGCAGCGGCCGGGGACTAGGGGTCAATGAGCAGTTCTTC. Translation gives CSGRGLGVNEQFF.